A selection of T cell receptor beta chains follows, all from one sample in a study of blood T cell repertoires in COVID-19. Sequencing used immunoSEQ multiplex PCR; TCRdb keeps in-frame clones, though not all of them. The sample has roughly 80,000 clones; about nine tenths are singletons. The material sequenced was peripheral blood. The origin of the receptors is a human donor in a cohort sampled during active COVID-19. Each CDR3 is given with its conserved first and last residue. A D gene is named only where the DNA matches it firmly. Where a row states a size, it is once, few, many or the class of an expanded clone; other rows omit it.

D gene: TRBD2; J gene: TRBJ2-3; V gene: TRBV4-1; clone size: .; CDR3 protein: CASSLSGTSGRATDTQYF; CDR3 DNA: TGCGCCAGCAGCCTTTCCGGGACTAGCGGGAGGGCCACAGATACGCAGTATTTT
D gene: TRBD2; J gene: TRBJ2-1; V gene: TRBV6-1; clone size: .; CDR3 protein: CASSEAGGLAGGYNEQFF; CDR3 DNA: TGTGCCAGCAGTGAAGCCGGGGGACTAGCGGGAGGGTACAATGAGCAGTTCTTC
D gene: .; J gene: TRBJ1-6; V gene: TRBV27; clone size: .; CDR3 protein: CASSPDWRVSYNSPLHF; CDR3 DNA: TGTGCCAGCAGCCCTGACTGGAGAGTCTCCTATAATTCACCCCTCCACTTT
D gene: TRBD1; J gene: TRBJ1-1; V gene: TRBV2; clone size: few; CDR3 protein: CASSVRDRGTEAFF; CDR3 DNA: TGTGCCAGCAGTGTCCGGGACAGGGGCACTGAAGCTTTCTTT
D gene: .; J gene: TRBJ1-2; V gene: TRBV4-1; clone size: .; CDR3 protein: CASSHPTGLNYGYTF; CDR3 DNA: TGCGCCAGCAGCCACCCAACAGGCCTGAACTATGGCTACACCTTC
D gene: TRBD1; J gene: TRBJ1-1; V gene: TRBV28; clone size: once; CDR3 protein: CASSMGTDNTEAFF; CDR3 DNA: TGTGCCAGCAGTATGGGGACAGATAACACTGAAGCTTTCTTT
D gene: .; J gene: TRBJ2-3; V gene: TRBV3-1/TRBV3-2; clone size: .; CDR3 protein: CASSLGVLGTQYF; CDR3 DNA: TGTGCCAGCAGTCTAGGGGTCCTCGGCACGCAGTATTTT
D gene: TRBD2; J gene: TRBJ2-7; V gene: TRBV18; clone size: .; CDR3 protein: CASSSPGLAGGEQYF; CDR3 DNA: TGTGCCAGCTCCTCGCCGGGACTAGCAGGTGGCGAGCAGTACTTC
D gene: .; J gene: TRBJ2-3; V gene: TRBV29-1; clone size: .; CDR3 protein: CSVGGKTSGTDTQYF; CDR3 DNA: TGCAGCGTTGGCGGGAAAACGTCTGGCACAGATACGCAGTATTTT
D gene: TRBD1; J gene: TRBJ1-2; V gene: TRBV6-5; clone size: .; CDR3 protein: CASSSSRQGGYGYTF; CDR3 DNA: TGTGCCAGCAGTTCCTCTCGACAGGGGGGCTATGGCTACACCTTC
D gene: .; J gene: TRBJ2-5; V gene: TRBV2; clone size: .; CDR3 protein: CASRETWGRETQYF; CDR3 DNA: TGTGCCAGCAGGGAAACTTGGGGGCGAGAGACCCAGTACTTC
D gene: .; J gene: TRBJ2-5; V gene: TRBV15; clone size: .; CDR3 protein: CATSRDQGLALQETQYF; CDR3 DNA: TGTGCCACCAGCAGAGATCAAGGACTGGCTCTCCAAGAGACCCAGTACTTC
D gene: TRBD2; J gene: TRBJ2-3; V gene: TRBV9; clone size: .; CDR3 protein: CASSVGSSGGATDTQYF; CDR3 DNA: TGTGCCAGCAGCGTAGGGTCTAGCGGGGGGGCGACAGATACGCAGTATTTT
D gene: .; J gene: TRBJ1-2; V gene: TRBV28; clone size: .; CDR3 protein: CASSSLRRGYGYTF; CDR3 DNA: TGTGCCAGCAGTTCCCTACGAAGGGGCTATGGCTACACCTTC
D gene: TRBD2; J gene: TRBJ2-2; V gene: TRBV9; clone size: .; CDR3 protein: CASSVRLLAGGYGELFF; CDR3 DNA: TGTGCCAGCAGCGTAAGGCTGCTAGCGGGAGGATATGGGGAGCTGTTTTTT
D gene: TRBD2; J gene: TRBJ2-7; V gene: TRBV5-6; clone size: .; CDR3 protein: CASTQLAGELRQYF; CDR3 DNA: TGTGCCAGCACCCAGCTAGCGGGGGAATTAAGGCAGTACTTC
D gene: .; J gene: TRBJ1-1; V gene: TRBV3-1/TRBV3-2; clone size: .; CDR3 protein: CASSQLRNTEAFF; CDR3 DNA: TGTGCCAGCAGCCAACTGAGGAACACTGAAGCTTTCTTT
D gene: .; J gene: TRBJ2-2; V gene: TRBV27; clone size: few; CDR3 protein: CASSVNGINTGELFF; CDR3 DNA: TGTGCCAGCAGTGTCAACGGGATCAACACCGGGGAGCTGTTTTTT
D gene: .; J gene: TRBJ2-1; V gene: TRBV25-1; clone size: .; CDR3 protein: CASADWRGSYNEQFF; CDR3 DNA: TGTGCCAGTGCTGACTGGCGGGGCTCCTACAATGAGCAGTTCTTC
D gene: .; J gene: TRBJ2-7; V gene: TRBV11-2; clone size: once; CDR3 protein: CASSPSYEQYF; CDR3 DNA: TGTGCCAGCAGCCCTTCCTACGAGCAGTACTTC
D gene: .; J gene: TRBJ1-1; V gene: TRBV6-5; clone size: .; CDR3 protein: CASSPKYLLGTEAFF; CDR3 DNA: TGTGCCAGCAGTCCGAAATACTTACTTGGCACTGAAGCTTTCTTT
D gene: .; J gene: TRBJ1-1; V gene: TRBV2; clone size: .; CDR3 protein: CASSHPFGSMNTEAFF; CDR3 DNA: TGTGCCAGCAGTCACCCATTCGGGAGCATGAACACTGAAGCTTTCTTT
D gene: .; J gene: TRBJ1-2; V gene: TRBV7-9; clone size: .; CDR3 protein: CASSFGESGGYTF; CDR3 DNA: TGTGCCAGCAGCTTCGGGGAATCGGGAGGCTACACCTTC
D gene: .; J gene: TRBJ1-2; V gene: TRBV14; clone size: .; CDR3 protein: CASSQAGSGNYGYTF; CDR3 DNA: TGTGCCAGCAGCCAAGCAGGGTCGGGTAACTATGGCTACACCTTC
D gene: TRBD2; J gene: TRBJ2-2; V gene: TRBV6-5; clone size: .; CDR3 protein: CASSGIAGGTGELFF; CDR3 DNA: TGTGCCAGCAGCGGTATAGCGGGAGGGACCGGGGAGCTGTTTTTT
D gene: TRBD2; J gene: TRBJ2-5; V gene: TRBV6-5; clone size: .; CDR3 protein: CASSSAGGAGETQYF; CDR3 DNA: TGTGCCAGCAGCTCCGCGGGGGGGGCGGGAGAGACCCAGTACTTC